The rows below give T cell receptor beta chains drawn from one sample of a study of beta chain features in type 1 diabetes. Sequencing was performed with immunoSEQ multiplex PCR; in TCRdb, only in-frame clones are kept and a portion is missing. The table includes 330,000 or so clones, over 9.5% detected once. Source material: naive CD4+ T cells from blood. The origin of the receptors is a young woman with type 1 diabetes. Each CDR3 is given with its conserved first and last residue. D genes are given only for firm matches. Size is omitted from some rows. Given values are once, few, many or a class for expanded clones.

-	-	TRBV7-9	TRBJ1-1	TGTGCCAGCAGCTCAAAGACAGCCATGAACACTGAAGCTTTCTTT	CASSSKTAMNTEAFF
-	TRBD2	TRBV5-1	TRBJ2-1	TGCGCCAGCAGCCCGGTGGGCGGGGGGGACTACAATGAGCAGTTCTTC	CASSPVGGGDYNEQFF
few	TRBD1	TRBV23-1	TRBJ1-2	TGCGCCAGCAGTCAAAACGGACAGGGAGGCTACACCTTC	CASSQNGQGGYTF
few	-	TRBV4-1	TRBJ2-5	TGCGCCAGCAGCCCTCAGAGGTTGTACCAAGAGACCCAGTACTTC	CASSPQRLYQETQYF
few	-	TRBV9	TRBJ2-2	TGTGCCAGCAGCGTAGGAAGGGACACCTACACCGGGGAGCTGTTTTTT	CASSVGRDTYTGELFF
-	-	TRBV29-1	TRBJ1-1	TGCAGCGTGGACGACAGGTTCGCTGAAGCTTTCTTT	CSVDDRFAEAFF
-	TRBD2	TRBV2	TRBJ2-1	TGTGCCAGCAGTGAATTCGGACTAGCGACCCCAGGAGATGAGCAGTTCTTC	CASSEFGLATPGDEQFF
few	-	TRBV5-1	TRBJ2-4	TGCGCCAGCAGCTTCGATGCGGGGAGTCCCAAAAACATTCAGTACTTC	CASSFDAGSPKNIQYF
-	TRBD2	TRBV10-3	TRBJ2-7	TGTGCCATCAGTGATGTGGGGACTAGCGGGAGGTACGAGCAGTACTTC	CAISDVGTSGRYEQYF
few	TRBD2	TRBV10-3	TRBJ2-3	TGTGCCATCAGTGAGGCCGGGACTAGCAGATTGGCAGATACGCAGTATTTT	CAISEAGTSRLADTQYF
-	-	TRBV10-3	TRBJ2-1	TGTGCCATCAGTGAGAGGAGCAATGAGCAGTTCTTC	CAISERSNEQFF
-	-	TRBV2	TRBJ1-1	TGTGCCAGCAACCCGGGAGGGGGGACTGAAGCTTTCTTT	CASNPGGGTEAFF
once	-	TRBV11-3	TRBJ2-6	TGTGCCAGCAGCTTATCATGGGAACAGGGAAACGTCCTGACTTTC	CASSLSWEQGNVLTF
-	-	TRBV6-5	TRBJ1-1	TGTGCCAGCAGTACGCCGGGGACTGAAGCTTTCTTT	CASSTPGTEAFF
-	-	TRBV19	TRBJ1-2	TGTGCCAGTAGTCTAGACCGCTATGGCTACACCTTC	CASSLDRYGYTF
few	TRBD2	TRBV30	TRBJ2-7	TGTGCCTGGAGGGCAGGACTAGCGGACCCCTACGAGCAGTACTTC	CAWRAGLADPYEQYF
few	TRBD2	TRBV5-4	TRBJ2-1	TGTGCCAGCAGCCTGACTAGCGGGAGTGTATACAATGAGCAGTTCTTC	CASSLTSGSVYNEQFF